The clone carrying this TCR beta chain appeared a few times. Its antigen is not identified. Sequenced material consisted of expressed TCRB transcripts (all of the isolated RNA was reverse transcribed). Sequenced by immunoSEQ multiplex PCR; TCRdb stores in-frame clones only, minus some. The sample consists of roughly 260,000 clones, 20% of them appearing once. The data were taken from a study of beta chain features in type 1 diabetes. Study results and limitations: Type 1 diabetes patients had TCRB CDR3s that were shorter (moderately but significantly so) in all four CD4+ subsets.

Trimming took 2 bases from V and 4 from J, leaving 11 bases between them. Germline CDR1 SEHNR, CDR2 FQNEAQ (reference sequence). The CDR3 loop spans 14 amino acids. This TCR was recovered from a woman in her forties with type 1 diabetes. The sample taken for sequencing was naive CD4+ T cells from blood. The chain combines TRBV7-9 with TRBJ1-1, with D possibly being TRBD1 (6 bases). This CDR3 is CASSLTQGGTEAFF. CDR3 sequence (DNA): TGTGCCAGCAGCTTAACTCAAGGGGGCACTGAAGCTTTCTTT.